Sequencing of this T cell receptor (beta chain) was carried out in a study of T cells expressing NK-cell markers. The study's findings and limits: Dominant NKG2C+ clonotype frequencies of roughly 1.0-7.5% of CD8+ T cells were measured in more than five donors. The CD3+CD56-NKG2C+ fraction of a handful of donors was also led by these clonotypes.

The CDR3 runs 14 residues. cDNA encoding TCR beta was synthesized via 5'RACE template switching incorporating UMIs. From its re-call of the 5' RACE reads, TCRdb lists each CDR3 protein once, without DNA. This repertoire includes 400,000 to 450,000 distinct CDR3 sequences. Comments on this clonotype: Its antigen is as yet unknown.

The receptor was derived from a woman aged 18 to 75 in good health. Sequencing was carried out using blood T cells: a sorted CD56 or NKG2C T cell subset, CD4+ or CD8+ T cells, or bulk PBMC T cells (not recorded which). The V call is TRBV12-3 or TRBV12-4, the J call TRBJ1-2; no DNA is available, so the TRBD1 call from TCRdb remains unchecked. The CDR3 here is CASSRTGKPYGYTF.